The next 9 T cell receptor beta chains were all read from a single sample in a study of CXCR3-negative and CXCR3-positive naive CD8 T cells. No cognate antigen is known for these TCRs. 5' RACE that incorporated UMI labels was used to prepare the TRB cDNA libraries. Reprocessing the 5' RACE reads, TCRdb reports a single entry for every CDR3 protein and omits DNA. The sample has roughly 110,000 distinct CDR3 sequences. Study-wide results and limits: A higher hydrophobicity marked the TRB CDR3s of CXCR3-positive naive cells versus CXCR3-negative naive cells.

Sample: naive CXCR3+ CD8+ T cells from blood. Indicated subset: CD45RO-CCR7+CD27+CD95- naive CD8+ T cells expressing CXCR3 (TNR3+). These receptors were obtained from a human donor in good health. Some clones in this sample may be carry-over from other donors' samples.

This chain's CDR3 is CASTLGTGQIGELFF. The V gene is TRBV12-3 or TRBV12-4, the J gene TRBJ2-2; TCRdb calls TRBD1, which cannot be checked without DNA. The CDR3 loop spans 15 amino acids.

The chain has TRBV12-3 or TRBV12-4 and TRBJ2-6; as DNA is missing, the TRBD1 call by TCRdb cannot be tested. The CDR3 contains 15 residues. CDR3 amino acids: CASSLRGAGANVLTF.

This chain joins TRBV18 and TRBJ1-1; checking the TCRdb D call of TRBD1 is not possible without DNA. This CDR3 is 15 amino acids long. Germline V gene sequence: CDR1 KGHSH, CDR2 LQKENI. CDR3 in amino acids: CASSPRSGENTEAFF.

The rearrangement joins TRBV19 to TRBJ2-7; without DNA, the TCRdb call of TRBD2 cannot be checked. CDR1 is LNHDA and CDR2 is SQIVND in the germline V gene (reference sequence). The CDR3 length is 16 residues. The CDR3 protein is CASSIDRGGPAYEQYF.

The CDR3 loop is CASSYEGFNQPQHF. The rearrangement links TRBV12-3 or TRBV12-4 to TRBJ1-5. The CDR3 totals 14 residues.

This chain uses TRBV28 with TRBJ2-7; the D call of TRBD1 rests on TCRdb alone, since no DNA is present to check it. Germline loops: CDR1 MDHEN, CDR2 SYDVKM. This CDR3 has 14 residues. CDR3 in amino acids: CASTPTGGPYEQYF. Full variable domain (rest looked up from reference TRBV28 and TRBJ2-7): DVKVTQSSRYLVKRTGEKVFLECVQDMDHENMFWYRQDPGLGLRLIYFSYDVKMKEKGDIPEGYSVSREKKERFSLILESASTNQTSMYLCASTPTGGPYEQYFGPGTRLTVT.

The chain links TRBV20-1 to TRBJ1-1. This CDR3 has 11 residues. Germline V gene sequence: CDR1 DFQATT, CDR2 SNEGSKA (reference sequence). CDR3 loop: CSTRRNTEAFF.

The J gene is TRBJ2-1, the V gene TRBV7-9. Germline CDR1 and CDR2: SEHNR and FQNEAQ (reference sequence). The length of the CDR3 is 12 residues. The CDR3 spells CASSLAANEQFF.

V is TRBV5-6 and J is TRBJ2-2; the TRBD1 assignment by TCRdb is unverifiable without DNA. In germline, CDR1 is SGHDT, CDR2 YYEEEE. The CDR3 is made up of 13 amino acids. This chain's CDR3 is CAGAQGIIGELFF.